This T cell receptor beta chain is from a study of blood T cell repertoires in COVID-19. Overall study: Both acute and convalescent COVID-19 samples were obtained from the United States, Italy and Spain. T cells, B-cell-depleted T cells, or PBMCs supplied cDNA or gDNA.

As originally analysed: It was from reference gene primer amplification that nucleated cell counts were estimated. Here immunoSEQ multiplex PCR was the method, and the copy in TCRdb shows in-frame clones only, minus some. V and J calls and clone size are those listed in that table; D and trimming were worked out from the DNA. The repertoire includes over 200,000 clones, 88% of them detected once, and approximately 2.6% sits in the top ten. The V end was cut by 4 bases, the J end by 5 bases, with 11 bases between. Germline-derived CDR1 and CDR2 are SGHNT and YENEEA. The CDR3 consists of 13 residues. The V and J genes are TRBV11-3 and TRBJ1-1; D not resolved. Sequences were obtained from peripheral blood. The TCR sequence derives from a woman between 55 and 75 years old with acute or convalescent COVID-19. The CDR3 sequence is CASSSRGGTEAFF. The CDR3, as DNA: TGTGCCAGCAGCTCCCGAGGAGGGACTGAAGCTTTCTTT.